The clone carrying this T cell receptor (beta chain) has at least ten counts. Antigen specificity is unknown. This CDR3 region has 13 residues. The germline V gene has CDR1 SGHDT and CDR2 YYEEEE. Trimming cost V 5 bases and J 4 bases, with 12 bases left between them. A universal primer site was incorporated via template switching, and the cDNA contained unique molecular identifiers. Each CDR3 protein gets one entry after TCRdb re-called the 5' RACE reads with MiXCR. The sample yields some 320,000 distinct CDR3 sequences, 10% to 15% seen once. This specimen comes from a study of identical twins. General observations from the study: Fewer insertions marked abundant cord blood beta clonotypes; young adult naive trended weakly, memory not at all. Cross-sectional statistical analysis, not tracking of the same donors, underpinned the conclusions.

The data also belong to a second study, concerning yellow fever vaccine responses in identical twins. That study adds: Twins' vaccine T cell response reportedly seemed partly convergent, partly personalized.

The sequence came from a young woman in good health. This chain connects TRBV5-6 to TRBJ1-2; D may be TRBD1 (6 bases). Sequencing was done on a sample of CD8+ T cells sorted from blood. The CDR3 DNA is TGTGCCAGCAGTCCAACACAGGGCTATGGCTACACCTTC. Amino acid sequence: CASSPTQGYGYTF.